A selection of T cell receptor beta chains follows, all from one sample in a study of T-cell reconstitution after alpha-beta-depleted transplantation in children. TCRdb itself ran the PCR reads through MiXCR, one entry per CDR3 protein. The table includes approximately 350,000 distinct CDR3 sequences, 10% detected once. This material consisted of PBMCs from the stem cell graft donor, taken from the stem cell graft. The receptors here all came from a human donor who donated a stem cell graft to a child with acute lymphoblastic leukemia. Both conserved end residues are part of each CDR3. D genes are given only for firm matches. The size entry is marked missing in some rows and otherwise reads once, few, many or a size class.

d_call: -
j_call: TRBJ1-1
clone_size: few
v_call: TRBV6-1
cdr3_aa: CASSLGRHSLNTEAFF
cdr3_nt: TGTGCCAGCAGCCTGGGACGACACTCCCTGAACACTGAAGCTTTCTTT

d_call: TRBD2
j_call: TRBJ2-3
clone_size: many
v_call: TRBV20-1
cdr3_aa: CSARTSSGSTDTQYF
cdr3_nt: TGCAGTGCTAGAACCTCTAGCGGGAGTACGGATACGCAGTATTTT

d_call: -
j_call: TRBJ2-7
clone_size: -
v_call: TRBV10-1
cdr3_aa: CASSGLGNEQYF
cdr3_nt: TGCGCCAGCAGTGGGCTAGGGAACGAGCAGTACTTC

d_call: -
j_call: TRBJ2-7
clone_size: few
v_call: TRBV12-3/TRBV12-4
cdr3_aa: CASSFKPSANFEQYF
cdr3_nt: TGTGCCAGCAGTTTTAAGCCTAGCGCGAATTTCGAGCAGTACTTC

d_call: TRBD2
j_call: TRBJ2-3
clone_size: few
v_call: TRBV7-9
cdr3_aa: CASSFLSGATTDTQYF
cdr3_nt: TGTGCCAGCAGCTTCCTTAGCGGGGCGACCACAGATACGCAGTATTTT

d_call: TRBD2
j_call: TRBJ2-1
clone_size: few
v_call: TRBV25-1
cdr3_aa: CASRTGLAASYNEQFF
cdr3_nt: TGTGCCAGCAGAACGGGACTAGCGGCCTCCTACAATGAGCAGTTCTTC

d_call: TRBD2
j_call: TRBJ2-7
clone_size: many
v_call: TRBV6-5
cdr3_aa: CASSYSLAGFSYEQYF
cdr3_nt: TGTGCCAGCAGTTACAGCCTAGCGGGGTTCTCCTACGAGCAGTACTTC

d_call: TRBD1
j_call: TRBJ1-4
clone_size: few
v_call: TRBV28
cdr3_aa: CASSLRPGQVEEKLFF
cdr3_nt: TGTGCCAGCAGTTTGCGACCGGGACAGGTTGAAGAAAAACTGTTTTTT

d_call: -
j_call: TRBJ2-7
clone_size: -
v_call: TRBV12-3/TRBV12-4
cdr3_aa: CASSFERAPGYEQYF
cdr3_nt: TGTGCCAGCAGTTTCGAAAGGGCTCCTGGGTACGAGCAGTACTTC

d_call: -
j_call: TRBJ2-2
clone_size: -
v_call: TRBV7-9
cdr3_aa: CASGGKWATGHTGELFF
cdr3_nt: TGTGCCAGCGGGGGTAAATGGGCCACGGGACACACCGGGGAGCTGTTTTTT

d_call: -
j_call: TRBJ1-5
clone_size: few
v_call: TRBV12-3/TRBV12-4
cdr3_aa: CASTWGQKVGNQPQHF
cdr3_nt: TGTGCCAGCACCTGGGGGCAGAAAGTCGGCAATCAGCCCCAGCATTTT

d_call: TRBD1
j_call: TRBJ2-7
clone_size: -
v_call: TRBV20-1
cdr3_aa: CSVGTGAHEQYF
cdr3_nt: TGCAGTGTTGGGACAGGGGCCCACGAGCAGTACTTC

d_call: -
j_call: TRBJ2-6
clone_size: few
v_call: TRBV4-2
cdr3_aa: CASSQENHGEASSGANVLTF
cdr3_nt: TGTGCCAGCAGCCAAGAGAATCACGGGGAGGCTAGCTCTGGGGCCAACGTCCTGACTTTC

d_call: TRBD1
j_call: TRBJ2-5
clone_size: -
v_call: TRBV2
cdr3_aa: CASEGADYRETQYF
cdr3_nt: TGTGCCAGCGAGGGGGCTGATTACCGGGAGACCCAGTACTTC

d_call: -
j_call: TRBJ1-5
clone_size: -
v_call: TRBV4-1
cdr3_aa: CASSQVVINQPQHF
cdr3_nt: TGCGCCAGCAGCCAAGTGGTCATCAATCAGCCCCAGCATTTT

d_call: -
j_call: TRBJ1-6
clone_size: -
v_call: TRBV5-1
cdr3_aa: CASSPETGRRRNSPLHF
cdr3_nt: TGCGCCAGCAGCCCCGAAACAGGGCGGCGGCGTAATTCACCCCTCCACTTT

d_call: -
j_call: TRBJ2-1
clone_size: few
v_call: TRBV20-1
cdr3_aa: CSAAPGLLHSNEQFF
cdr3_nt: TGCAGTGCTGCACCGGGACTCCTCCATTCGAATGAGCAGTTCTTC

d_call: TRBD1
j_call: TRBJ2-2
clone_size: many
v_call: TRBV4-1
cdr3_aa: CASSETGTANTGELFF
cdr3_nt: TGCGCCAGCAGCGAGACCGGGACAGCAAACACCGGGGAGCTGTTTTTT

d_call: -
j_call: TRBJ2-7
clone_size: -
v_call: TRBV3-1
cdr3_aa: CASSQARAYEQYF
cdr3_nt: TGTGCCAGCAGCCAAGCCAGGGCCTACGAGCAGTACTTC

d_call: -
j_call: TRBJ2-7
clone_size: few
v_call: TRBV2
cdr3_aa: CASSTREASYEQYF
cdr3_nt: TGTGCCAGCAGTACGAGGGAGGCCTCATACGAGCAGTACTTC

d_call: TRBD1
j_call: TRBJ2-3
clone_size: -
v_call: TRBV23-1
cdr3_aa: CASSQEGQGPDTQYF
cdr3_nt: TGCGCCAGCAGTCAAGAGGGACAGGGCCCAGATACGCAGTATTTT

d_call: TRBD2
j_call: TRBJ2-7
clone_size: -
v_call: TRBV5-1
cdr3_aa: CASSEQGLASYEQYF
cdr3_nt: TGCGCCAGCAGTGAGCAGGGACTAGCAAGCTACGAGCAGTACTTC

d_call: -
j_call: TRBJ2-2
clone_size: -
v_call: TRBV20-1
cdr3_aa: CSGSGDTGELFF
cdr3_nt: TGCAGTGGGTCGGGAGACACCGGGGAGCTGTTTTTT

d_call: -
j_call: TRBJ2-5
clone_size: few
v_call: TRBV29-1
cdr3_aa: CSVETLGQETQYF
cdr3_nt: TGCAGCGTAGAGACCCTTGGGCAAGAGACCCAGTACTTC

d_call: -
j_call: TRBJ2-7
clone_size: many
v_call: TRBV28
cdr3_aa: CASSLVGQGSYEQYF
cdr3_nt: TGTGCCAGCAGTTTGGTAGGGCAGGGTTCCTACGAGCAGTACTTC

d_call: -
j_call: TRBJ2-3
clone_size: many
v_call: TRBV7-9
cdr3_aa: CASSLGGQGPTDTQYF
cdr3_nt: TGTGCCAGCAGCTTAGGCGGGCAGGGGCCGACAGATACGCAGTATTTT

d_call: -
j_call: TRBJ2-7
clone_size: -
v_call: TRBV20-1
cdr3_aa: CSASVRGDYEQYF
cdr3_nt: TGCAGTGCTAGTGTCAGGGGGGACTACGAGCAGTACTTC

d_call: -
j_call: TRBJ1-1
clone_size: few
v_call: TRBV5-5
cdr3_aa: CASSWGWERTEAFF
cdr3_nt: TGTGCCAGCAGCTGGGGTTGGGAGCGGACTGAAGCTTTCTTT

d_call: -
j_call: TRBJ2-6
clone_size: many
v_call: TRBV7-8
cdr3_aa: CASSFGLSGANVLTF
cdr3_nt: TGTGCCAGCAGCTTCGGGCTCTCTGGGGCCAACGTCCTGACTTTC

d_call: TRBD1
j_call: TRBJ2-5
clone_size: -
v_call: TRBV30
cdr3_aa: CAWSPDRGETQYF
cdr3_nt: TGTGCCTGGAGTCCGGACAGGGGAGAGACCCAGTACTTC

d_call: TRBD2
j_call: TRBJ2-1
clone_size: -
v_call: TRBV9
cdr3_aa: CASSALAGGSYNEQFF
cdr3_nt: TGTGCCAGCAGCGCACTAGCGGGAGGCTCCTACAATGAGCAGTTCTTC

d_call: TRBD1
j_call: TRBJ2-6
clone_size: -
v_call: TRBV12-3/TRBV12-4
cdr3_aa: CASRLGQGVSGANVLTF
cdr3_nt: TGTGCCAGCAGATTGGGACAGGGAGTTTCTGGGGCCAACGTCCTGACTTTC

d_call: -
j_call: TRBJ2-1
clone_size: -
v_call: TRBV20-1
cdr3_aa: CSARDDLDSYNEQFF
cdr3_nt: TGCAGTGCTAGAGATGATCTAGACTCCTACAATGAGCAGTTCTTC